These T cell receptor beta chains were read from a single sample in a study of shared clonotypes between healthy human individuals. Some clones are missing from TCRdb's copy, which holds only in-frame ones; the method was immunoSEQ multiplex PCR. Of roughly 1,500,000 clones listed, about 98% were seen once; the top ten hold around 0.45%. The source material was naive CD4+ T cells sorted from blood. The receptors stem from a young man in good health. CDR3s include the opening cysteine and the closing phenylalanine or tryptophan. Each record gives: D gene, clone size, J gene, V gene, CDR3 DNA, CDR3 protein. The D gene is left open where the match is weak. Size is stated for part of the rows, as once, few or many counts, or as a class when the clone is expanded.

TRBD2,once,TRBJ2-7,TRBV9,TGTGCCAGCAGCGTACGGGAGGGCGGGGGCTACGAGCAGTACTTC,CASSVREGGGYEQYF
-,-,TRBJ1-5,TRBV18,TGTGCCAGCTCACCACTAGGCAGGGCTTCCAATCAGCCCCAGCATTTT,CASSPLGRASNQPQHF
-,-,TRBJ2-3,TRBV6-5,TGTGCCAGCAGTTATCTCGCGACAGATACGCAGTATTTT,CASSYLATDTQYF
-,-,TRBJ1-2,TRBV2,TGTGCCAGCAGTCGGACAGACGGCTACACCTTC,CASSRTDGYTF
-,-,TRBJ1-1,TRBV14,TGTGCCAGCAGCCAAGATTTGGCAGGTGAAGCTTTCTTT,CASSQDLAGEAFF
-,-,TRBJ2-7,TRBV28,TGTGCCAGCAGTTTCCAGCGGAACTCCTACGAGCAGTACTTC,CASSFQRNSYEQYF
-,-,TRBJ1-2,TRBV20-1,TGCAGTGCACGGACAGTTCCCGGCTACACCTTC,CSARTVPGYTF
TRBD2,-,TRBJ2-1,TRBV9,TGTGCCAGCAGCGTAGGGACTAGCGGGAACTCCTACAATGAGCAGTTCTTC,CASSVGTSGNSYNEQFF
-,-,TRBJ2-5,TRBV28,TGTGCCAGCAGTTTGGGTTGGCAAGAGACCCAGTACTTC,CASSLGWQETQYF
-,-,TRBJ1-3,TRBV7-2,TGTGCCAGCAGCTTAAATATTCGCGGTCACCCGAACTCTGGAAACACCATATATTTT,CASSLNIRGHPNSGNTIYF
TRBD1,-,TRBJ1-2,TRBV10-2,TGCGCCAGCAGTTATAAGACAGGGGCGGATGGCTACACCTTC,CASSYKTGADGYTF
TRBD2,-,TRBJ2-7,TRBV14,TGTGCCAGCAGCCCTAGACTAGCGGGTGTCTACGAGCAGTACTTC,CASSPRLAGVYEQYF
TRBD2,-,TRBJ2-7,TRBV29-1,TGCAGCGTTGGAACTAGCGCCTACGAGCAGTACTTC,CSVGTSAYEQYF
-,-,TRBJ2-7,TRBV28,TGTGCCAGCAGTACTCCGGAGGGAAAGGGGTCCTACGAGCAGTACTTC,CASSTPEGKGSYEQYF
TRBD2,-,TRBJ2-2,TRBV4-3,TGCGCCAGCAGCCAAGCCACGACTAGCGGGCACACCGGGGAGCTGTTTTTT,CASSQATTSGHTGELFF
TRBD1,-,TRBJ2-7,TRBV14,TGTGCCAGCAGCTACCGGGACAGGGGGCTGTACGAGCAGTACTTC,CASSYRDRGLYEQYF
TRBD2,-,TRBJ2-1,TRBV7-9,TGTGCCAGCAGCCGGACTAGCGGGAGGGTGGGACTCTACAATGAGCAGTTCTTC,CASSRTSGRVGLYNEQFF
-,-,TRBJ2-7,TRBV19,TGTGCCAGTAGTATCGAATCCGGGCGCTCCTACGAGCAGTACTTC,CASSIESGRSYEQYF
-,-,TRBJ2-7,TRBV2,TGTGCCAGCAGTGTTGCGGTACCAGTGTCTTCCTACGAGCAGTACTTC,CASSVAVPVSSYEQYF
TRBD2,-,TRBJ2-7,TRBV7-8,TGTGCCAGCAGCTTGTCCATAGCGGGAACAACGGGCGAGCAGTACTTC,CASSLSIAGTTGEQYF
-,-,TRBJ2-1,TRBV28,TGTGCCAGCAGTGAAACCCTTGGACCGAGGGCTCATGAGCAGTTCTTC,CASSETLGPRAHEQFF
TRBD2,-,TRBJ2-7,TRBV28,TGTGCCAGCAGTTTAAGTAGCGGGACGTACGAGCAGTACTTC,CASSLSSGTYEQYF
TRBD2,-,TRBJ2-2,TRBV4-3,TGCGCCAGCAGCCCGACGACTAGCTCGAACACCGGGGAGCTGTTTTTT,CASSPTTSSNTGELFF
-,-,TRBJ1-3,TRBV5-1,TGCGCCAGCAGTCGAGGCCTCTCTGGAAACACCATATATTTT,CASSRGLSGNTIYF
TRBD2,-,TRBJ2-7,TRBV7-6,TGTGCCAGCAGCATCCTTCAGGGTAGCGGGAACGGCGAGCAGTACTTC,CASSILQGSGNGEQYF
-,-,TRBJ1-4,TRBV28,TGTGCCAGCAGTTTATGGGGATTGACAGGAGACTCAGGTGAAAAACTGTTTTTT,CASSLWGLTGDSGEKLFF
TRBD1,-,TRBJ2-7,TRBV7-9,TGTGCCAGCAGTCGCGGACAGGCCTACGAGCAGTACTTC,CASSRGQAYEQYF
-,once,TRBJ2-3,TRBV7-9,TGTGCCAGCAGCTCTCGCGCTCGGGACGGTTCATGTTTT,CASSSRARDGSCF
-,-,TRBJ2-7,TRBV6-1,TGTGCCAGCAGAACACGGCGCTCCTACGAGCAGTACTTC,CASRTRRSYEQYF
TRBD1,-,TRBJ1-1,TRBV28,TGTGCCAGCAGTTTAGACAGGGGGGTAAACACTGAAGCTTTCTTT,CASSLDRGVNTEAFF
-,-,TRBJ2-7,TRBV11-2,TGTGCCAGCAGCGAACGCCCGGGCTACGAGCAGTACTTC,CASSERPGYEQYF
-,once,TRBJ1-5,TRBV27,TGTGCCAGCAGCGCACTGGACATAGATCAGCCCCAGCATTTT,CASSALDIDQPQHF
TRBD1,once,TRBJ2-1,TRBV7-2,TGTGCCAGCAGCGCGAAAGGACAGGGGACGCCAAGGATGGAACTTGAGCAGTTCTTC,CASSAKGQGTPRMELEQFF
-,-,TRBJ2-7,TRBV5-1,TGCGCCAGCGCGCCGGGGCAGGGCTACGAGCAGTACTTC,CASAPGQGYEQYF
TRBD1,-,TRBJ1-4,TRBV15,TGTGCCACCAGCAGATTCGGGCAGGGGGCCGGCCATAATGAAAAACTGTTTTTT,CATSRFGQGAGHNEKLFF
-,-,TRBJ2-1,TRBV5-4,TGTGCCAGCAGCTTATACGACAATGAGCAGTTCTTC,CASSLYDNEQFF
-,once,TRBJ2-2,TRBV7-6,TGTGCCAGCAGCTTAGCGGCTAGTGGTTCCGGGGAGCTGTTTTTT,CASSLAASGSGELFF
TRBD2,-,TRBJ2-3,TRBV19,TGTGCCAGTAGTATAGATAGGACTAGCGGGAGTGGGACGCAGTATTTT,CASSIDRTSGSGTQYF
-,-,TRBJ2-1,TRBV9,TGTGCCAGCGAGGCGGGGCCCGCCAGCCACAATGAGCAGTTCTTC,CASEAGPASHNEQFF
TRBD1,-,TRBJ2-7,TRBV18,TGTGCCAGCTCACCACCGGGACAGGGGAAAGAAAAGCAGTACTTC,CASSPPGQGKEKQYF
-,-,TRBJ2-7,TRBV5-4,TGTGCCAGCAGCTTGAGGACGGGAATTAGTTACGAGCAGTACTTC,CASSLRTGISYEQYF
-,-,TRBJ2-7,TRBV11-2,TGTGCCAGCAGCTTTTCGGGGGTACCTTACGAGCAGTACTTC,CASSFSGVPYEQYF
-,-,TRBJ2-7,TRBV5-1,TGCGCCAGCAAGTCAGGGTCCTACGAGCAGTACTTC,CASKSGSYEQYF